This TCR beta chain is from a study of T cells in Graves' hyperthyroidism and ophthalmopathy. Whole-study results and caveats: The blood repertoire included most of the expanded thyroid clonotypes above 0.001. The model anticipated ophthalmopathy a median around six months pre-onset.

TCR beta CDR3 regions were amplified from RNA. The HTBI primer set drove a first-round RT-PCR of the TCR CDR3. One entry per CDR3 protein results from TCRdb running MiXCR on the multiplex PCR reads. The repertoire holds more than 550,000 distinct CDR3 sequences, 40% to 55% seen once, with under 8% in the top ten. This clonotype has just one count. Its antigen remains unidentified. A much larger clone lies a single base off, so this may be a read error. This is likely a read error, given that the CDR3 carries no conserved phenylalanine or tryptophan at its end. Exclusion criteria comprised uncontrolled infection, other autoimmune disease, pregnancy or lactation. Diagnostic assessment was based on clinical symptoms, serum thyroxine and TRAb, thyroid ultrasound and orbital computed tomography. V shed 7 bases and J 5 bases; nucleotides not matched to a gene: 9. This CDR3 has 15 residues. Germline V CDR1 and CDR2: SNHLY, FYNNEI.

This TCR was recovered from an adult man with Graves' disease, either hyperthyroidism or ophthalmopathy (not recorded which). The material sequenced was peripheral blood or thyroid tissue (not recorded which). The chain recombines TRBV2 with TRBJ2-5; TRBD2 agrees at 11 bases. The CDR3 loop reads CASNKLAGDVETQYL. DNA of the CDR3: TGTGCCAGCAATAAACTAGCGGGGGATGTGGAGACCCAGTACCTC.